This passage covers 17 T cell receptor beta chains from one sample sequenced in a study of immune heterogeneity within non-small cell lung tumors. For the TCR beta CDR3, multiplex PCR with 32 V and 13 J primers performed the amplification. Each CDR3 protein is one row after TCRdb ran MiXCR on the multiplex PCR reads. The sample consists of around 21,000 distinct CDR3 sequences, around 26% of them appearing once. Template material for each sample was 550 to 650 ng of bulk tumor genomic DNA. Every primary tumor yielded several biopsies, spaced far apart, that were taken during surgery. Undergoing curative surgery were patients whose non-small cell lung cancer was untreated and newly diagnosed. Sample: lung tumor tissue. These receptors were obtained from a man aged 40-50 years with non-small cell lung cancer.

CDR3 bases: TGTGCCAGCAGCGTCACAGGGGATCGTGGTGAAAAACTGTTTTTT. This translates into CASSVTGDRGEKLFF. The gene calls are TRBV5-5 and TRBJ1-4; 7 bases fit TRBD1. J was trimmed by 7 bases and V by 4 bases; bases with no gene match: 10. CDR1 is SGHKS and CDR2 is YYEKEE in the germline V gene (reference sequence). The CDR3 is 15 amino acids. The whole variable domain, filled in from reference TRBV5-5 and TRBJ1-4, reads DAGVTQSPTHLIKTRGQQVTLRCSPISGHKSVSWYQQVLGQGPQFIFQYYEKEERGRGNFPDRFSARQFPNYSSELNVNALLLGDSALYLCASSVTGDRGEKLFFGSGTQLSVL.

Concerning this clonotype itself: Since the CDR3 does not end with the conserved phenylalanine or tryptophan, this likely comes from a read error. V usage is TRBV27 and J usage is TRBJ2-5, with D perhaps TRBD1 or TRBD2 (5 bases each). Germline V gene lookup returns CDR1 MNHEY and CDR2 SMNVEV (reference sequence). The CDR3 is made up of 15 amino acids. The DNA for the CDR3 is TGTGCCAGCAGTTTGACTAACGGGGCCGAGGAGACACAGTACTTA. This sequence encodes CASSLTNGAEETQYL.

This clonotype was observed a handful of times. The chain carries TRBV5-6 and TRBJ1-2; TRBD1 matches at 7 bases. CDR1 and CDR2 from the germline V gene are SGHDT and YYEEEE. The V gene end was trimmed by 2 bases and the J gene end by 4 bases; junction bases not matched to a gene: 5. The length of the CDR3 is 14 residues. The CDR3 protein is CASSFRGESYGYTF. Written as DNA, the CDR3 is TGTGCCAGCAGCTTCAGGGGGGAATCCTATGGCTACACCTTC.

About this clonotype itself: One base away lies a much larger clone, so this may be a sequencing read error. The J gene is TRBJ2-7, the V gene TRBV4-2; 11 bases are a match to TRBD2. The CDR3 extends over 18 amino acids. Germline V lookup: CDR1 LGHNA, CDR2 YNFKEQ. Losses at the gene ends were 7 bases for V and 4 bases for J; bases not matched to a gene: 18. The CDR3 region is CASILAPTSGITGYEQYF. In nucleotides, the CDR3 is TGTGCCAGCATCCTAGCCCCGACTAGCGGGATTACAGGGTACGAGCAGTACTTC.

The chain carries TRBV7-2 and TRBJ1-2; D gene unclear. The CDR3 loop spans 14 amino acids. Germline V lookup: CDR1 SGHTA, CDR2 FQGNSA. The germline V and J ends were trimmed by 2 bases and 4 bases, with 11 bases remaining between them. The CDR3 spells CASSLITGSYGYTF. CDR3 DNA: TGTGCCAGCAGCTTAATCACGGGAAGCTATGGCTACACCTTC. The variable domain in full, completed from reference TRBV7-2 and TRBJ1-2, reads GAGVSQSPSNKVTEKGKDVELRCDPISGHTALYWYRQSLGQGLEFLIYFQGNSAPDKSGLPSDRFSAERTGGSVSTLTIQRTQQEDSAVYLCASSLITGSYGYTFGSGTRLTVV.

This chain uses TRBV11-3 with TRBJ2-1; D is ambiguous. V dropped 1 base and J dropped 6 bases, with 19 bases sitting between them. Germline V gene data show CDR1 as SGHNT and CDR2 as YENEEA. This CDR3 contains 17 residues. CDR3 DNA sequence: TGTGCCAGCAGCTTAGGTGTAGGGTCGTTCGGGCCCAATGAGCAGTTCTTC. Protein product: CASSLGVGSFGPNEQFF.

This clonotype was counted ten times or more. The DNA of the CDR3 is TGTGCCAGCTCACCAGGCGTGGAATTACAAGGGGGATCACCCCTCCACTTT. This translates into CASSPGVELQGGSPLHF. The rearrangement joins TRBV18 to TRBJ1-6; maybe TRBD1 (6 bases). Germline assignment: CDR1 KGHSH and CDR2 LQKENI. The V and J ends lost 2 bases and 10 bases respectively, with 21 bases between them. The CDR3 contains 17 residues.

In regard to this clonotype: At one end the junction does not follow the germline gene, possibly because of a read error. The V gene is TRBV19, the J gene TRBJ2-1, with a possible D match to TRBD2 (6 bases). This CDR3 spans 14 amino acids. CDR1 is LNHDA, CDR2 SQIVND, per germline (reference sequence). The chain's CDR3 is CVSSISLAYNEQFF. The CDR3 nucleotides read TGTGTCAGTAGTATCAGTCTAGCGTACAATGAGCAGTTCTTC.

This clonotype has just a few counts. DNA of the CDR3: TGTGCCAGCAGCTTAGTGGTGGGTGGCTTCTACGAGCAGTACTTC. Encoded protein: CASSLVVGGFYEQYF. The genes are TRBV7-9 and TRBJ2-7; no clear D. CDR3 size: 15 residues. V shed 1 base and J shed 3 bases, with 13 bases lying between them. The germline CDR1 and CDR2 sequences are SEHNR and FQNEAQ (reference sequence). Full variable domain (rest looked up from reference TRBV7-9 and TRBJ2-7): DTGVSQNPRHKITKRGQNVTFRCDPISEHNRLYWYRQTLGQGPEFLTYFQNEAQLEKSRLLSDRFSAERPKGSFSTLEIQRTEQGDSAMYLCASSLVVGGFYEQYFGPGTRLTVT.

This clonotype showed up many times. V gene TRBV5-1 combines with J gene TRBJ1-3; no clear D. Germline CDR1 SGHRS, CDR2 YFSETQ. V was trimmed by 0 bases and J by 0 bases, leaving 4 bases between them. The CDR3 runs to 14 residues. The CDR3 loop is CASSLEASGNTIYF. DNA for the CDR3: TGCGCCAGCAGCTTGGAGGCCTCTGGAAACACCATATATTTT.

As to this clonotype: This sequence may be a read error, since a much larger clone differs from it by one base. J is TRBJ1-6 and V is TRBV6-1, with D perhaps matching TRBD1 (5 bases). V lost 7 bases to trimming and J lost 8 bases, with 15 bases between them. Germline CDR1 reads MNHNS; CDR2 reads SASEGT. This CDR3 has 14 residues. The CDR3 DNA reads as TGTGCCAGCACATGGGGCGAATGGGATTCACCCCTCCACTTT. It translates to CASTWGEWDSPLHF.

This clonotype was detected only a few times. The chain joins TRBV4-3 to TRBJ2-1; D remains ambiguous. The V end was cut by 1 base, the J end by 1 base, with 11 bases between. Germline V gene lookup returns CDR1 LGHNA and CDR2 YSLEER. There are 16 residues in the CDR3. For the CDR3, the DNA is TGCGCCAGCAGCCAAGCGAGCCGGGTTTCCTACAATGAGCAGTTCTTC. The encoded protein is CASSQASRVSYNEQFF.

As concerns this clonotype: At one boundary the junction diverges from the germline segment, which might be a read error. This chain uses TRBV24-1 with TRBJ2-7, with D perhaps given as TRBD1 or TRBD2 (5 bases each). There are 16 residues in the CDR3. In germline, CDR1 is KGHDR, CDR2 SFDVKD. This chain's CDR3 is CATSYTPGRGSSEQYF. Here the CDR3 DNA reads TGTGCCACCAGTTACACCCCGGGACGCGGTTCCTCCGAGCAGTACTTC.

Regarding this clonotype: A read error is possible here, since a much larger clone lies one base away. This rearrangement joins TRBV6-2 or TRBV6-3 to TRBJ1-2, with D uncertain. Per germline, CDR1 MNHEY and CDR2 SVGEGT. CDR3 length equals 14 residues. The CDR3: CGSSYASRTGGYTF. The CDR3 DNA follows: TGTGGCAGCAGTTACGCCTCCCGGACGGGGGGCTACACCTTC.

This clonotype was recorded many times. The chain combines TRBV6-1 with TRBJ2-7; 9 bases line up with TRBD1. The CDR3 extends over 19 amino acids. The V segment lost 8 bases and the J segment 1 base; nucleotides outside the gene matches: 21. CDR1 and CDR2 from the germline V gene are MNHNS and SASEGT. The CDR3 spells CASEGFTERTGGRSYEQYF. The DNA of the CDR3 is TGTGCCAGCGAGGGCTTTACGGAAAGAACAGGGGGCAGGTCCTACGAGCAGTACTTC.

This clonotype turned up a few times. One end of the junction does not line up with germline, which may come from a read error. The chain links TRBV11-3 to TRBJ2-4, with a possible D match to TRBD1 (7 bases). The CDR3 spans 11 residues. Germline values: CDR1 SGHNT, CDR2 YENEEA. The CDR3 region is CASGGGPWLTF. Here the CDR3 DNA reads TGTGCCAGTGGAGGGGGCCCATGGCTCACCTTC.

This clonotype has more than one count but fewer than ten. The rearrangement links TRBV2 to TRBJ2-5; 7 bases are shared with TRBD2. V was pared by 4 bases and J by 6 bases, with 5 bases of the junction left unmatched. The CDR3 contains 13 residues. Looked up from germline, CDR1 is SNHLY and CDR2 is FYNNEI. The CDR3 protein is CASSAGLEKTQYF. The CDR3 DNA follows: TGTGCCAGCAGTGCCGGACTAGAAAAGACCCAGTACTTC. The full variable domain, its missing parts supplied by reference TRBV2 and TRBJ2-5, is EPEVTQTPSHQVTQMGQEVILRCVPISNHLYFYWYRQILGQKVEFLVSFYNNEISEKSEIFDDQFSVERPDGSNFTLKIRSTKLEDSAMYFCASSAGLEKTQYFGPGTRLLVL.